A single sample gave rise to the 13 T cell receptor beta chains below, sequenced in a study of shared clonotypes between healthy human individuals. Sequencing used immunoSEQ multiplex PCR; TCRdb keeps in-frame clones, though not all of them. This sample has around 700,000 clones; 60% to 75% occur once, and the top ten carry around 1.8%. The sample consisted of memory CD4+ T cells sorted from blood. As to subset: CD45RA-negative fraction. All receptors come from a woman aged 25 to 39 in good health.

V and J are TRBV5-4 and TRBJ2-7; 8 bases are a match to TRBD1. CDR1 is SGHNT and CDR2 is YYREEE in the germline V gene (reference sequence). J was trimmed by 5 bases and V by 1 base; bases with no gene match: 8. The CDR3 is 15 residues long. The CDR3 DNA reads TGTGCCAGCAGCTTGAATGTGGACAGGGACCACGAGCAGTACTTC. Its translation: CASSLNVDRDHEQYF.

The table lists this clone with a count of one. The V gene is TRBV27, the J gene TRBJ1-2; 11 positions match TRBD1. The J segment lost 7 bases and the V segment lost 8 bases, leaving 6 bases of the junction unmatched. The CDR3 has 13 residues. Germline values: CDR1 MNHEY, CDR2 SMNVEV (reference sequence). CDR3 bases: TGTGCCAGCGCAGGACAGGGGGCGGGTGGCTACACCTTC. Protein sequence: CASAGQGAGGYTF.

The chain links TRBV11-2 to TRBJ2-7, with D tentatively TRBD2 (6 bases). Germline V gives CDR1 SGHAT, CDR2 FQNNGV. The CDR3 is 11 residues long. V was cut by 10 bases and J by 6 bases, with 13 bases left in between. CDR3 DNA sequence: TGTGCCACGCGAGGAGCGGGCGAGCAGTACTTC. Its protein product is CATRGAGEQYF.

As concerns this clone: This sequence may be a read error, since a much larger clone differs from it by one base. The same CDR3 can be traced to other DNA sequences in this sample. The chain couples TRBV2 to TRBJ2-7; no reliable D call. The germline V gene encodes CDR1 SNHLY and CDR2 FYNNEI. This CDR3 region has 11 residues. With 5 bases removed from V and 0 bases from J, the gap between germline ends came to 2 bases. The CDR3 DNA sequence: TGTGCCAGCAGTTCCTCCTACGAGCAGTACTTC. Encoded protein: CASSSSYEQYF.

This chain joins TRBV7-9 and TRBJ2-7; D may be TRBD2 (5 bases). The V gene lost 4 bases and the J gene lost 6 bases, with 13 bases spanning the gap. The CDR3 loop spans 13 amino acids. Germline CDR1 is SEHNR and CDR2 is FQNEAQ (reference sequence). The CDR3 coding sequence is TGTGCCAGCAGCTCCGGCGGCGGGCTCGAGCAGTACTTC. Its protein product is CASSSGGGLEQYF.

V gene TRBV6-4 combines with J gene TRBJ2-1; 11 bases align to TRBD2. CDR1 MRHNA and CDR2 SNTAGT come from the germline V gene. V lost 5 bases and J lost 7; bases outside the gene matches: 7. The CDR3 is made up of 15 amino acids. CDR3 residues: CASSPGTSGENEQFF. The CDR3 region has the DNA TGTGCCAGCAGTCCCGGGACTAGCGGAGAGAATGAGCAGTTCTTC.

V gene TRBV13 combines with J gene TRBJ2-2; 11 positions agree with TRBD2. Looked up from germline, CDR1 is PRHDT and CDR2 is FYEKMQ (reference sequence). The CDR3 is made up of 15 amino acids. Trimming removed 2 bases from V and 6 bases from J; junction bases left unmatched: 2. This CDR3 reads CASSLTSGSSGELFF. CDR3 DNA sequence: TGTGCCAGCAGCTTAACTAGCGGGAGTTCCGGGGAGCTGTTTTTT.

The chain couples TRBV28 to TRBJ1-2; the D is unclear. Germline V CDR1 and CDR2: MDHEN, SYDVKM. This CDR3 has 8 residues. The CDR3 loop is CAGYGYTF. The CDR3, as DNA: TGTGCAGGCTATGGCTACACCTTC.

CDR3 amino acids: CASSPAYEQYF. CDR3 DNA sequence: TGTGCCAGCTCTCCGGCCTACGAGCAGTACTTC. The rearrangement joins TRBV11-2 to TRBJ2-7; the D is unclear. The germline CDR1 and CDR2 sequences are SGHAT and FQNNGV. V lost 8 bases to trimming and J lost 2 bases, with 7 bases between them. The CDR3 has 11 amino acids.

The chain carries TRBV5-5 and TRBJ2-7; TRBD2 matches at 11 bases. This CDR3 is built from 15 residues. CDR1 is SGHKS, CDR2 YYEKEE, per germline (reference sequence). V was pared by 4 bases and J by 2 bases, with 5 bases of the junction left unmatched. DNA of the CDR3: TGTGCCAGCAGCCAGGGACTAGCGGTTACCTACGAGCAGTACTTC. Its protein is CASSQGLAVTYEQYF.

This clone was seen just once. J is TRBJ2-3 and V is TRBV28, with 9 bases that match TRBD2. Losses at the gene ends were 0 bases for V and 2 bases for J; bases not matched to a gene: 3. Germline V gene data show CDR1 as MDHEN and CDR2 as SYDVKM. This CDR3 contains 16 residues. The CDR3 loop is CASSLWTSGVTDTQYF. In nucleotides, the CDR3 is TGTGCCAGCAGTTTATGGACTAGCGGTGTCACAGATACGCAGTATTTT.

The chain uses TRBV19 and TRBJ2-3; D gene uncertain. CDR3 size: 14 residues. V lost 4 bases and J lost 0, with 8 bases in between. Germline-derived CDR1 and CDR2 are LNHDA and SQIVND (reference sequence). CDR3 loop: CASSSQWSTDTQYF. CDR3 DNA sequence: TGTGCCAGTAGTAGCCAGTGGAGCACAGATACGCAGTATTTT.

The V gene is TRBV10-3, the J gene TRBJ2-7; 9 nucleotides match TRBD2. Germline V gene lookup returns CDR1 ENHRY and CDR2 SYGVKD. The CDR3 has 15 amino acids. V gave up 3 bases and J gave up 6 bases; unmatched junction bases: 9. CDR3 protein: CAISDISGSIGEQYF. The CDR3 DNA sequence: TGTGCCATCAGTGATATTAGCGGGAGTATCGGCGAGCAGTACTTC.